This is a list of T cell receptor beta chains from one sample in a study of OX40 agonist ivuxolimab in advanced cancers. TCRdb's copy holds only in-frame clones and misses some; the assay was immunoSEQ multiplex PCR. The table lists about 65,000 clones, about nine tenths of them singletons. Material: CD4+ or CD8+ T cells sorted from blood, obtained in a trial of the OX40 agonist ivuxolimab. Receptor source: an adult with an advanced solid tumor such as melanoma, head and neck, liver or kidney cancer. Both conserved end residues are part of each CDR3. Fields, in order: D gene, J gene, V gene, clone size, CDR3 protein, CDR3 DNA. A D gene is named only where the DNA matches it firmly. Size values are once, few and many counts, or a class for expanded clones, and some rows have none.

. TRBJ1-1 TRBV6-5 . CASTQGGVVGTEAFF TGTGCCAGCACCCAGGGAGGGGTGGTGGGCACTGAAGCTTTCTTT
TRBD2 TRBJ2-7 TRBV7-9 once CASSLVGSGGLSYEQYF TGTGCCAGCAGCTTAGTCGGGAGCGGGGGACTCTCCTACGAGCAGTACTTC
. TRBJ2-6 TRBV7-2 . CASSICNHEDKSRANVLTF TGTGCCAGCAGCATTTGTAATCACGAGGACAAAAGTCGGGCCAACGTCCTGACTTTC
TRBD1 TRBJ1-3 TRBV18 . CASSQLTAQGRSGNTIYF TGTGCCAGCTCACAACTCACGGCACAGGGGCGCTCTGGAAACACCATATATTTT
TRBD1 TRBJ2-5 TRBV5-6 . CASSSLGQGAQETQYF TGTGCCAGCAGCTCCTTGGGTCAGGGGGCCCAAGAGACCCAGTACTTC
TRBD1 TRBJ1-5 TRBV6-1 . CASSRTGDGQPQHF TGTGCCAGCAGCCGGACAGGGGATGGGCAGCCCCAGCATTTT
. TRBJ2-5 TRBV11-2 . CASSLDGGRKTQYF TGTGCCAGCAGCTTAGATGGCGGGCGGAAGACCCAGTACTTC
. TRBJ1-5 TRBV10-2 . CATSDSYSNQPQHF TGCGCCACCTCGGACAGCTATAGCAATCAGCCCCAGCATTTT
TRBD1 TRBJ1-1 TRBV5-5 . CASSFRPGQANTEAFF TGTGCCAGCAGCTTCCGACCGGGACAGGCGAACACTGAAGCTTTCTTT
. TRBJ1-4 TRBV7-9 few CASSGDRGKLFF TGTGCCAGCAGCGGGGACCGGGGGAAGCTGTTTTTT
TRBD1 TRBJ2-7 TRBV7-8 . CASSSLRRQGDYEQYF TGTGCCAGCAGCTCCCTCCGGCGACAGGGGGACTACGAGCAGTACTTC